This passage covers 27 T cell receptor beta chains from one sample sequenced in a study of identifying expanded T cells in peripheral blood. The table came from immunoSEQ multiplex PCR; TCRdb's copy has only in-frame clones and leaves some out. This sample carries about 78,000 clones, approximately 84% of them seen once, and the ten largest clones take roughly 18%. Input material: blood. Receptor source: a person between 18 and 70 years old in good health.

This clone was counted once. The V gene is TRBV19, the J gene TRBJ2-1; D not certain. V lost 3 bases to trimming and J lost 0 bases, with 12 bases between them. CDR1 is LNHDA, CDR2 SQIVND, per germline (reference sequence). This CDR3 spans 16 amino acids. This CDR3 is CASSMGFTSSYNEQFF. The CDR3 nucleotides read TGTGCCAGTAGTATGGGGTTCACGAGCTCCTACAATGAGCAGTTCTTC.

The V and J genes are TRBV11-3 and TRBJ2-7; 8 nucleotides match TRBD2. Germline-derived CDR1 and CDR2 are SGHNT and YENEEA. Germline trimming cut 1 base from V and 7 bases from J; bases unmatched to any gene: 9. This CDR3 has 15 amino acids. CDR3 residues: CASSLVAGPLEEQYF. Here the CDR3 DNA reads TGTGCCAGCAGCTTAGTAGCGGGGCCCCTCGAGGAGCAGTACTTC.

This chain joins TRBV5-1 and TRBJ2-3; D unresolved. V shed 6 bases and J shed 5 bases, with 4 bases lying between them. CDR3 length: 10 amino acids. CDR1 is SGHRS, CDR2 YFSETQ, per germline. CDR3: CASIRDTQYF. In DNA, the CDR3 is TGCGCCAGCATCCGAGATACGCAGTATTTT.

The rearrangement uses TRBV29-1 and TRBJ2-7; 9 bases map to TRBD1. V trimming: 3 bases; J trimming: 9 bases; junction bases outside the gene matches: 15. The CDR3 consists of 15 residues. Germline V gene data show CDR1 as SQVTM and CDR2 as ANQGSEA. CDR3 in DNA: TGCAGCGTTGATGGCTCCCGGGACAGGGTGGCGGGGCAGTACTTC. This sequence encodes CSVDGSRDRVAGQYF.

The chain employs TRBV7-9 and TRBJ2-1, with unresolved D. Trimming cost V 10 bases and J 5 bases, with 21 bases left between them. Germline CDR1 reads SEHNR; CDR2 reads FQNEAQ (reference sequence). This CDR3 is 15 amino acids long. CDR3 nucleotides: TGTGCCACCCTAAAGCGCAAAGGCCAGCACAATGAGCAGTTCTTC. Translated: CATLKRKGQHNEQFF.

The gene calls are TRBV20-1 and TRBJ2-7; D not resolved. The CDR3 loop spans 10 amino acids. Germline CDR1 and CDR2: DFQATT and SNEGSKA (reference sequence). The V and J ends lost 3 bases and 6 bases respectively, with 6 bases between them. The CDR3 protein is CSASLREQYF. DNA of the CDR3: TGCAGTGCTAGTTTGCGCGAGCAGTACTTC.

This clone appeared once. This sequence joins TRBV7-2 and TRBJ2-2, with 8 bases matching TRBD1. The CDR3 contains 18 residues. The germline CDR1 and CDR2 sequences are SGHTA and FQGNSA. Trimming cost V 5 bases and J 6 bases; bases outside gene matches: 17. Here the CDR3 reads CASSPLPTGAGSSGELFF. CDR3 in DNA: TGTGCCAGCAGCCCCCTCCCGACAGGGGCCGGTTCGTCCGGGGAGCTGTTTTTT.

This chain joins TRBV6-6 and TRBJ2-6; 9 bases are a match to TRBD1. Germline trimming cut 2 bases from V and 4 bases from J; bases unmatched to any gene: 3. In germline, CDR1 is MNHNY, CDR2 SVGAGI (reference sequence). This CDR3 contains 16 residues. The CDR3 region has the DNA TGTGCCAGCAGTTACAGGGACAGGGTCGGGGCCAACGTCCTGACTTTC. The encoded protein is CASSYRDRVGANVLTF.

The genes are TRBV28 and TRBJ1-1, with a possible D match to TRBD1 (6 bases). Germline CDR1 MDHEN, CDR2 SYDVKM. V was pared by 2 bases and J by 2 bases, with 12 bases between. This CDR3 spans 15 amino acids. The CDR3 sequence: CASSLGGRVNTEAFF. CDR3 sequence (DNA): TGTGCCAGCAGTTTAGGGGGGCGCGTAAACACTGAAGCTTTCTTT.

The CDR3 loop is CASSPTGSGNTIYF. As DNA, the CDR3 is TGTGCCAGCTCACCAACCGGCTCTGGAAACACCATATATTTT. The chain joins TRBV18 to TRBJ1-3; D is unresolved. Germline assignment: CDR1 KGHSH and CDR2 LQKENI. Deletions cut 2 bases from V and 0 bases from J, with 5 bases between. The CDR3 runs to 14 residues.

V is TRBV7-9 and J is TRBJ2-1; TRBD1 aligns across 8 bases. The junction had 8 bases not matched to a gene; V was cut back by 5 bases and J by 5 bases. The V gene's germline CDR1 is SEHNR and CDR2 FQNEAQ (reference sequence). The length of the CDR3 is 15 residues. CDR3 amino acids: CASSPWTGKNNEQFF. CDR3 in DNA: TGTGCCAGCAGCCCCTGGACAGGGAAGAACAATGAGCAGTTCTTC.

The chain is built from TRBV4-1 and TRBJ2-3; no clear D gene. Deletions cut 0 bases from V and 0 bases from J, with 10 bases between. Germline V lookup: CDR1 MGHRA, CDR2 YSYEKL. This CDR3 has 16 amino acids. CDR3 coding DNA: TGCGCCAGCAGCCAAGATCTGGCCAGTAGCACAGATACGCAGTATTTT. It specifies CASSQDLASSTDTQYF.

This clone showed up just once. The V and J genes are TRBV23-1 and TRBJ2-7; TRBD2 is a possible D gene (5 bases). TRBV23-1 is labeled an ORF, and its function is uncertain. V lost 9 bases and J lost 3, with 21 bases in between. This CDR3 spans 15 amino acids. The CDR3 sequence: CARGNARGSDYEQYF. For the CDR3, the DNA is TGCGCCAGGGGTAACGCTCGGGGATCCGACTACGAGCAGTACTTC.

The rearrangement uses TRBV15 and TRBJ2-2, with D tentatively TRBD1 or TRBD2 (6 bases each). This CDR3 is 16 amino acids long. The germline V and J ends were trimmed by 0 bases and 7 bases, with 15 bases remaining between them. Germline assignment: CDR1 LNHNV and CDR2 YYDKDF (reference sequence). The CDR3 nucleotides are TGTGCCACCAGCAGAGATCTAGGGGGGCTGGGCGGGGAGCTGTTTTTT. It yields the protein CATSRDLGGLGGELFF.

This chain's CDR3 is CASSPGPPGGNTIYF. The CDR3 DNA reads TGTGCCAGCAGCCCGGGACCACCGGGCGGAAACACCATATATTTT. The rearrangement joins TRBV7-2 to TRBJ1-3; D may be TRBD1 (5 bases). The CDR3 runs to 15 residues. The ends were cut back, 5 bases at V and 4 bases at J, with 15 bases in the middle. In germline, CDR1 is SGHTA, CDR2 FQGNSA. Combining the CDR3 with reference TRBV7-2 and TRBJ1-3 gives the whole variable domain GAGVSQSPSNKVTEKGKDVELRCDPISGHTALYWYRQSLGQGLEFLIYFQGNSAPDKSGLPSDRFSAERTGGSVSTLTIQRTQQEDSAVYLCASSPGPPGGNTIYFGEGSWLTVV.

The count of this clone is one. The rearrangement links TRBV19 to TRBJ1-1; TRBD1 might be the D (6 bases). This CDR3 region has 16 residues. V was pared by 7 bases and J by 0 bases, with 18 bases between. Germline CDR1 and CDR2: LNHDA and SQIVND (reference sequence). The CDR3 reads CASMPRGASMNTEAFF. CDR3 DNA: TGTGCCAGTATGCCCCGGGGGGCAAGTATGAACACTGAAGCTTTCTTT.

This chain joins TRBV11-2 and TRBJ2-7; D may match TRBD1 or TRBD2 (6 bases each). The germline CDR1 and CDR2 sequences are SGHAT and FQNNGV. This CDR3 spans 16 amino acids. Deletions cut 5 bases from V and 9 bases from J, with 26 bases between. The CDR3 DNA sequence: TGTGCCAGCAGCCAAGGGGGGCGGGATAGTCCGACAGGGCAGTACTTC. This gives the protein CASSQGGRDSPTGQYF.

CDR3 bases: TGTGCCAGCAGTTACGGGGTAGCGGGAGGTGAGACCCAGTACTTC. This codes for CASSYGVAGGETQYF. V is TRBV6-6 and J is TRBJ2-5; 10 bases line up with TRBD2. The CDR3 is 15 amino acids. Trimming at V came to 2 bases and at J to 5 bases, leaving 5 bases not matched to a gene. Per germline, CDR1 MNHNY and CDR2 SVGAGI (reference sequence).

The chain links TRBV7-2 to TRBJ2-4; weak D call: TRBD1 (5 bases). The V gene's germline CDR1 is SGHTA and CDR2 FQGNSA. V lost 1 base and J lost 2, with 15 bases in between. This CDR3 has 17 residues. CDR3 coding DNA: TGTGCCAGCAGCTTAGATGTAGGGGCGAGGACCAAAAACATTCAGTACTTC. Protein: CASSLDVGARTKNIQYF.

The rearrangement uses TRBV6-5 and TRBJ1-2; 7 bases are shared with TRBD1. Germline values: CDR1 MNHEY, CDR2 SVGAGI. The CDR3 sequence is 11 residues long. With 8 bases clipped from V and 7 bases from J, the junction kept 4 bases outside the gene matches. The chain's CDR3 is CASRDSGGYTF. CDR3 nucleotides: TGTGCCAGCCGGGACAGTGGTGGCTACACCTTC.

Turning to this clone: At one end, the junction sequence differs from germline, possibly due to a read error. CDR3: CASSLGITMNTEAFF. The CDR3 coding sequence is TGTGCCAGCAGCTTGGGCATCACCATGAACACTGAAGCTTTCTTT. The genes are TRBV5-3 and TRBJ1-1, with no clear D. TRBV5-3 is annotated as an ORF whose role is uncertain. The CDR3 totals 15 residues.

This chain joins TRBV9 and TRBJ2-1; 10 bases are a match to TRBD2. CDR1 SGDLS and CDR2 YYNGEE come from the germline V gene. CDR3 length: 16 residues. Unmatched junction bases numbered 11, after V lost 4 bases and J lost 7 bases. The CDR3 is CASSPRSGRNRNEQFF. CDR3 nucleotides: TGTGCCAGCAGCCCCCGTAGCGGGAGGAATAGGAATGAGCAGTTCTTC.

The CDR3 nucleotides are TGTGCCAGCAGTTATGACAGGGGAGTCACTGAAGCTTTCTTT. It yields the protein CASSYDRGVTEAFF. The chain is built from TRBV6-5 and TRBJ1-1; 8 bases line up with TRBD1. The trim removed 3 bases at V and 4 bases at J, leaving 4 bases unmatched. The CDR3 extends over 14 amino acids. The germline V gene encodes CDR1 MNHEY and CDR2 SVGAGI.

In DNA form, the CDR3 reads TGTGCTAGTGGAGAAGGGGTCAACACCGGGGAGCTGTTTTTT. Its protein product is CASGEGVNTGELFF. The rearrangement joins TRBV12-5 to TRBJ2-2; D perhaps matches TRBD1 (5 bases). Trimming shortened V by 6 bases and J by 2 bases, and 10 bases separated the two germline ends. This CDR3 has 14 amino acids. The germline CDR1 and CDR2 sequences are LGHNT and FRNRAP.

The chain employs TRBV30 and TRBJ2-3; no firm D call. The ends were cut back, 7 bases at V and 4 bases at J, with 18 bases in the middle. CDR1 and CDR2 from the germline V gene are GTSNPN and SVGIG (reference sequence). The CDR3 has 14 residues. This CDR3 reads CALDQGRFPDTQYF. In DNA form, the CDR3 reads TGTGCCTTGGACCAAGGACGCTTCCCAGATACGCAGTATTTT.

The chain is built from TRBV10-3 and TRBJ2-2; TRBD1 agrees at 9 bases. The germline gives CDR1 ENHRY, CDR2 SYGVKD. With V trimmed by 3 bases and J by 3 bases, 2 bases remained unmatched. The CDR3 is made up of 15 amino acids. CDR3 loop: CAISERQGDTGELFF. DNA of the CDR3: TGTGCCATCAGTGAACGACAGGGGGACACCGGGGAGCTGTTTTTT.

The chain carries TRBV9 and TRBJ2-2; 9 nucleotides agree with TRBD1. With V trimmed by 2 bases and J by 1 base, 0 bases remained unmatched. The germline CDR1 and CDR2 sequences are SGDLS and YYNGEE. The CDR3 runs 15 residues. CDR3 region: CASSVTGGNTGELFF. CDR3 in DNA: TGTGCCAGCAGCGTGACAGGGGGGAACACCGGGGAGCTGTTTTTT.